The entry below gives a single TCR beta chain sequence along with its context. The record originates from a study of blood T cell repertoires in COVID-19. The study recruited people aged about 18 to 89 years across more than 20 US areas. Per the authors' pipeline: Estimated nucleated cell counts came from reference gene primer amplification. The repertoire was sequenced with immunoSEQ multiplex PCR; TCRdb's copy has only in-frame clones and lacks some. V, J and clone size are taken as reported in that table, and D and trimming were inferred from the DNA itself. The top ten clones hold roughly 1.9% of a sample with about 280,000 clones, approximately 89% of them seen once. The sequenced sample was PBMCs or T cells enriched from blood (not recorded which). The clonotype comes from a woman in her sixties who had recovered from COVID-19.

CDR3 in amino acids: CASTIGVNTEAFF. In DNA, the CDR3 is TGTGCCAGCACCATTGGAGTGAACACTGAAGCTTTCTTT. The gene calls are TRBV7-8 and TRBJ1-1; the D is unclear. The CDR3 has 13 amino acids. V was pared by 7 bases and J by 0 bases, with 9 bases between. Germline lookup yields CDR1 SGHVS and CDR2 FQNEAQ.